The clone carrying this T cell receptor beta chain appeared a single time. Its target is unknown. These data are taken from a study of human T cells and chemical hapten exposure. Overall study context: How much TCR each sample yielded varied, mostly because pooled library volumes differed slightly. Study results and caveats: TCRs above 1 in 1000 frequency stayed constant with DPC sensitization.

The study used a library that attached unique molecular identifiers to individual cDNA molecules. As processed by the authors: There were a median of approximately 100,000 TCRs per sample, with a range from about 20,000 to 700,000. One entry per CDR3 protein, called by TCRdb with MiXCR from the 5' RACE reads. Clone size and V and J calls follow TCRdb, not the original study. The sample records more than 60,000 distinct CDR3 sequences, roughly 15% being singletons. Germline V CDR1 and CDR2: MRHNA, SNTAGT. This CDR3 contains 15 residues. With 5 bases clipped from V and 7 bases from J, the junction kept 8 bases outside the gene matches. Whole blood that had not been fractionated was the source of extracted total RNA.

This TCR derives from a female donor in good health. V and J are TRBV6-4 and TRBJ2-1; 10 nucleotides line up with TRBD1. CDR3 residues: CASSPGTGDGNEQFF. In DNA, the CDR3 is TGTGCCAGCAGTCCCGGGACAGGGGATGGGAATGAGCAGTTCTTC.